This TCR beta chain is from a study of T cell responses to AZD1222 COVID-19 vaccine. TCRdb keeps only in-frame clones here, not all; method: immunoSEQ multiplex PCR. The sample shows approximately 67,000 clones, roughly 89% of them seen only once. Study findings and constraints: Two AZD1222 doses significantly raised spike-specific TCR breadth and depth over controls. Close to half of all spike-specific TCRs reportedly target regions of the variants that are unmutated. Most donors were white British and more were female, and clonal diversity was possibly underestimated.

There are 15 residues in the CDR3. The germline CDR1 and CDR2 sequences are DFQATT and SNEGSKA (reference sequence). The V end lost 3 bases, the J end lost 8 bases, and 20 bases lay between the germline ends. Regarding this clone: The antigen remains unidentified.

The sequencing here drew on peripheral blood, taken on day 0 of AZD1222 vaccination. The receptor's source is an adult in good health. The rearrangement joins TRBV20-1 to TRBJ2-1; D gene unclear. The CDR3, as DNA: TGCAGTGCTAGTAGGGCCCGGTCCGGGTCTTATGAGCAGTTCTTC. Its translation is CSASRARSGSYEQFF.